The 28 T cell receptor beta chains in this list originate from one sample, sequenced in a study of PD-1 blockade in classical Hodgkin lymphoma. Repertoires were generated with immunoSEQ multiplex PCR, while TCRdb's copy carries only in-frame clones and drops some. The table has 1,500 to 2,500 clones, 80% to 90% seen once. Brentuximab vedotin exposure varied, and every patient relapsed after autologous stem cell transplantation. Sequenced material: peripheral blood mononuclear cells (PBMCs), taken at baseline. The receptors originated from a human donor with classical Hodgkin lymphoma.

This chain uses TRBV19 with TRBJ1-5, with 10 bases that match TRBD1. J gave up 0 bases and V 10 bases, and 3 bases lay outside the gene matches. The CDR3 loop spans 14 amino acids. In germline, CDR1 is LNHDA, CDR2 SQIVND (reference sequence). The CDR3 bases are TGTGCCACCGGGACAGGGGATAGCAATCAGCCCCAGCATTTT. Translating it yields CATGTGDSNQPQHF. Full variable domain (outside the CDR3, taken from reference TRBV19 and TRBJ1-5): DGGITQSPKYLFRKEGQNVTLSCEQNLNHDAMYWYRQDPGQGLRLIYYSQIVNDFQKGDIAEGYSVSREKKESFPLTVTSAQKNPTAFYLCATGTGDSNQPQHFGDGTRLSIL.

The chain links TRBV9 to TRBJ1-1; 10 nucleotides line up with TRBD1. The J segment lost 4 bases and the V segment lost 4 bases, leaving 4 bases of the junction unmatched. The germline gives CDR1 SGDLS, CDR2 YYNGEE. The CDR3 totals 14 residues. For the CDR3, the DNA is TGTGCCAGCAGCAACCGGGACAGGGGCACTGAAGCTTTCTTT. Protein: CASSNRDRGTEAFF.

The chain links TRBV7-6 to TRBJ2-3; 12 nucleotides line up with TRBD2. The CDR3 runs to 14 residues. V lost 5 bases and J lost 6; bases outside the gene matches: 3. Germline V gene data show CDR1 as SGHVS and CDR2 as FNYEAQ. In DNA, the CDR3 is TGTGCCAGCAGCCCAGGACTAGCGGGGGATACGCAGTATTTT. Protein: CASSPGLAGDTQYF.

This clone has more than one count but fewer than ten. The CDR3 spells CASRWGAGNTIYF. As DNA, the CDR3 is TGTGCCAGTAGATGGGGCGCTGGAAACACCATATATTTT. This chain connects TRBV19 to TRBJ1-3; tentative D call: TRBD1 (5 bases). V gave up 6 bases and J gave up 2 bases, with 8 bases separating them. The germline CDR1 and CDR2 sequences are LNHDA and SQIVND (reference sequence). The CDR3 has 13 residues.

The chain recombines TRBV19 with TRBJ2-3; 15 positions match TRBD2. After removal of 4 bases from V and 3 bases from J, the junction contained 8 bases not matched to a gene. The CDR3 has 18 amino acids. The germline CDR1 and CDR2 sequences are LNHDA and SQIVND (reference sequence). CDR3: CASSSRTSGGALTDTQYF. DNA for the CDR3: TGTGCCAGTAGTAGCCGGACTAGCGGGGGGGCCCTTACAGATACGCAGTATTTT.

The V call is TRBV29-1, the J call TRBJ1-1; 8 bases map to TRBD1. Per germline, CDR1 SQVTM and CDR2 ANQGSEA. V shed 7 bases and J 3 bases; nucleotides not matched to a gene: 7. The CDR3 totals 13 residues. This chain's CDR3 is CSGTDRVDTEAFF. CDR3 DNA: TGCAGCGGCACGGACAGGGTGGACACTGAAGCTTTCTTT.

Only one count was recorded for this clone. The gene calls are TRBV4-3 and TRBJ2-5; D not certain. The CDR3 has 16 amino acids. Germline assignment: CDR1 LGHNA and CDR2 YSLEER. The ends were cut back, 1 base at V and 0 bases at J, with 12 bases in the middle. CDR3 sequence reads: CASSQGIVSYQETQYF. DNA of the CDR3: TGCGCCAGCAGCCAAGGGATAGTCTCTTACCAAGAGACCCAGTACTTC.

The V gene is TRBV5-6, the J gene TRBJ1-1; TRBD1 aligns across 9 bases. There are 16 residues in the CDR3. The V segment lost 4 bases and the J segment 0 bases; nucleotides outside the gene matches: 7. Germline V lookup: CDR1 SGHDT, CDR2 YYEEEE. The CDR3 spells CASSADRGDVNTEAFF. Written as DNA, the CDR3 is TGTGCCAGCAGCGCGGACAGGGGAGACGTGAACACTGAAGCTTTCTTT.

The CDR3 bases are TGTGCCAGCAGCTTAGACACAGATACGCAGTATTTT. Protein: CASSLDTDTQYF. The chain has TRBV7-9 and TRBJ2-3; D ambiguous. CDR1 is SEHNR, CDR2 FQNEAQ, per germline (reference sequence). This CDR3 contains 12 residues. V was pared by 1 base and J by 2 bases, with 1 base between.

V and J are TRBV6-4 and TRBJ2-7, with 11 bases identical to TRBD1. The CDR3 contains 14 residues. Germline CDR1 reads MRHNA; CDR2 reads SNTAGT. The J segment lost 3 bases and the V segment lost 7 bases, leaving 5 bases of the junction unmatched. The CDR3 region has the DNA TGTGCCAGCATACTGGGACAGGGGGGCTACGAGCAGTACTTC. The encoded protein is CASILGQGGYEQYF.

This rearrangement joins TRBV6-5 to TRBJ2-7; the D is unclear. CDR3 length: 14 residues. From germline, CDR1 is MNHEY and CDR2 SVGAGI. Trimming removed 1 base at V and 1 base at J, with 8 bases between. CDR3 region: CASSYWRESYEQYF. CDR3 in DNA: TGTGCCAGCAGTTACTGGCGCGAGTCCTACGAGCAGTACTTC.

V gene TRBV27 combines with J gene TRBJ2-5; D uncertain. Germline-derived CDR1 and CDR2 are MNHEY and SMNVEV (reference sequence). CDR3 size: 13 residues. Trimming shortened V by 4 bases and J by 3 bases, and 9 bases separated the two germline ends. The CDR3 DNA is TGTGCCAGCAGTTGGAGTGTCGAAGAGACCCAGTACTTC. The encoded protein is CASSWSVEETQYF.

This clone occurred once. The chain carries TRBV5-1 and TRBJ2-3; D could derive from TRBD1 or TRBD2 (5 bases each). The CDR3 loop spans 15 amino acids. With 0 bases removed from V and 1 base from J, the gap between germline ends came to 9 bases. CDR1 is SGHRS, CDR2 YFSETQ, per germline. The CDR3 region has the DNA TGCGCCAGCAGCTTGGTGGTGGGGGGCACAGATACGCAGTATTTT. Residues: CASSLVVGGTDTQYF.

The genes are TRBV7-2 and TRBJ2-2; D gene uncertain. Per the germline V gene, CDR1 is SGHTA and CDR2 is FQGNSA. V was pared by 6 bases and J by 4 bases, with 15 bases between. CDR3 length: 15 residues. The CDR3 here is CASRLDLGSTGELFF. The DNA of the CDR3 is TGTGCCAGCAGACTGGACCTAGGCAGCACCGGGGAGCTGTTTTTT. Together with reference TRBV7-2 and TRBJ2-2, the CDR3 gives the full variable domain: GAGVSQSPSNKVTEKGKDVELRCDPISGHTALYWYRQSLGQGLEFLIYFQGNSAPDKSGLPSDRFSAERTGGSVSTLTIQRTQQEDSAVYLCASRLDLGSTGELFFGEGSRLTVL.

This clone was detected once. The genes are TRBV27 and TRBJ2-6, with D possibly TRBD1 on 5 matching bases. Germline CDR1 is MNHEY and CDR2 is SMNVEV (reference sequence). This CDR3 comprises 17 residues. V lost 1 base, J lost 3 bases, and 13 bases lay in between. The CDR3 coding sequence is TGTGCCAGCAGTTTATTTGGGGCCTCGGGTGGGGCCAACGTCCTGACTTTC. Protein product: CASSLFGASGGANVLTF.

J is TRBJ2-7 and V is TRBV7-2; 7 positions agree with TRBD1. The CDR3 length is 14 residues. Trimming cost V 2 bases and J 6 bases; bases outside gene matches: 7. Germline V lookup: CDR1 SGHTA, CDR2 FQGNSA. The CDR3 spells CASSLRGLAAEQYF. CDR3 coding DNA: TGTGCCAGCAGCTTAAGGGGGCTAGCTGCCGAGCAGTACTTC.

The chain joins TRBV7-9 to TRBJ2-3; D unclear. CDR3 length equals 16 residues. CDR1 and CDR2 (germline): SEHNR, FQNEAQ (reference sequence). V lost 5 bases and J lost 0, with 15 bases in between. Here the CDR3 DNA reads TGTGCCAGCAGCACGGGTAGTTTTGTGAGCACAGATACGCAGTATTTT. It specifies CASSTGSFVSTDTQYF.

As DNA, the CDR3 is TGTGCCAGCAGCGACCAGGACAGCACAGATACGCAGTATTTT. Amino acids: CASSDQDSTDTQYF. The genes are TRBV9 and TRBJ2-3; D is unresolved. The germline CDR1 and CDR2 sequences are SGDLS and YYNGEE. CDR3 length: 14 residues. V gave up 3 bases and J gave up 0 bases, with 8 bases separating them.

The chain has TRBV9 and TRBJ2-5; D gene uncertain. The germline V gene has CDR1 SGDLS and CDR2 YYNGEE. The V end lost 1 base, the J end lost 5 bases, and 6 bases lay between the germline ends. This CDR3 comprises 12 residues. CDR3 sequence: CASSVPAETQYF. CDR3 in DNA: TGTGCCAGCAGCGTACCGGCGGAGACCCAGTACTTC.

CDR3 nucleotide sequence: TGTGCCAGCAGACTAGACAGGGGGCCTACCTACGAGCAGTACTTC. It yields the protein CASRLDRGPTYEQYF. This rearrangement joins TRBV6-1 to TRBJ2-7, with 10 nucleotides matching TRBD1. The CDR3 runs 15 residues. Losses at the gene ends were 6 bases for V and 2 bases for J; bases not matched to a gene: 7. CDR1 and CDR2 (germline): MNHNS, SASEGT.

This clone was recorded only once. One end of the junction does not line up with germline, which may come from a read error. V is TRBV7-2 and J is TRBJ2-5; tentative D call: TRBD2 (6 bases). Germline CDR1 and CDR2: SGHTA and FQGNSA. CDR3 size: 11 residues. The CDR3 loop is CASSWDWQMDF. Here the CDR3 DNA reads TGTGCCAGCAGCTGGGACTGGCAGATGGACTTC. The full variable domain, rest sourced from reference TRBV7-2 and TRBJ2-5, is GAGVSQSPSNKVTEKGKDVELRCDPISGHTALYWYRQSLGQGLEFLIYFQGNSAPDKSGLPSDRFSAERTGGSVSTLTIQRTQQEDSAVYLCASSWDWQMDFGPGTRLLVL.

Only a few counts were recorded for this clone. The genes are TRBV30 and TRBJ1-1, with D perhaps TRBD1 (6 bases). The CDR3 consists of 12 residues. CDR1 is GTSNPN and CDR2 is SVGIG in the germline V gene (reference sequence). The V gene lost 5 bases and the J gene lost 0 bases, with 7 bases spanning the gap. Here the CDR3 DNA reads TGTGCCTGGGGACAGATGAACACTGAAGCTTTCTTT. The encoded protein is CAWGQMNTEAFF.

This chain connects TRBV5-4 to TRBJ1-1; D call uncertain. CDR3 length: 13 residues. V lost 6 bases and J 6 bases, leaving 15 bases between the germline ends. Germline CDR1 is SGHNT and CDR2 is YYREEE (reference sequence). CDR3 DNA sequence: TGTGCCAGCACCTCCGGGAAAGGCGCTGAAGCTTTCTTT. Translating gives CASTSGKGAEAFF.

CDR3 sequence reads: CSVERQADTQYF. The CDR3 DNA follows: TGCAGCGTCGAACGGCAGGCAGATACGCAGTATTTT. The chain combines TRBV29-1 with TRBJ2-3; no clear D gene. Trimming pared 6 bases from V and 4 bases from J, leaving 11 bases between. CDR1 and CDR2 from the germline V gene are SQVTM and ANQGSEA. The CDR3 spans 12 residues.

The genes are TRBV20-1 and TRBJ1-5; 8 positions agree with TRBD1. Germline loops: CDR1 DFQATT, CDR2 SNEGSKA (reference sequence). Trimming at V came to 5 bases and at J to 15 bases, leaving 9 bases not matched to a gene. The CDR3 loop spans 11 amino acids. Here the CDR3 DNA reads TGCAGTGCTTTCTGGACAGGGCAATGGCATTTT. This sequence encodes CSAFWTGQWHF.

The chain is built from TRBV14 and TRBJ2-3, with TRBD2 identical over 7 bases. Trimming took 4 bases from V and 2 from J; bases not matched to a gene: 9. This CDR3 is built from 16 residues. The germline gives CDR1 SGHDN, CDR2 FVKESK. The CDR3 sequence: CASSPTGGGLTDTQYF. In DNA, the CDR3 is TGTGCCAGCAGCCCTACGGGCGGGGGACTCACAGATACGCAGTATTTT.

The rearrangement uses TRBV7-2 and TRBJ1-4, with D possibly matching TRBD1 (6 bases). V was pared by 7 bases and J by 7 bases, with 16 bases between. The germline V gene has CDR1 SGHTA and CDR2 FQGNSA. The CDR3 sequence is 14 residues long. CDR3 DNA: TGTGCCAGCACCCGGGTTCAGGGGTTTGAAAAACTGTTTTTT. Protein sequence: CASTRVQGFEKLFF.

This clone was observed once. This chain uses TRBV7-3 with TRBJ2-1, with D perhaps TRBD2 (6 bases). Trimming removed 5 bases from V and 5 bases from J, with 10 bases in between. Germline V gives CDR1 SGHTA, CDR2 FQGTGA. The CDR3 consists of 13 residues. This CDR3 reads CASSPGLDNEQFF. Here the CDR3 DNA reads TGTGCCAGCAGCCCGGGACTGGACAATGAGCAGTTCTTC.